One TCR beta chain is described in this entry. The table lists this clonotype with many counts. Which antigen it targets is not known. The input lacks base qualities; no much larger clone sits a single base away. Trimming at the junction amounts to 8 bases on V and 5 bases on J, and the germline ends lie 12 bases apart. The germline V gene supplies CDR1 MNHEY and CDR2 SVGAGI. Reading from cysteine to phenylalanine, the CDR3 counts 12 amino acids. Solely the CDR3 DNA is kept, with 36 bases framed from the first base. This record belongs to a study of T cells in Graves' hyperthyroidism and ophthalmopathy (dated by TCRdb to between 2017 and 2020). Regarding the study in general: Peripheral blood was collected at initial diagnosis, before any treatment. To identify distinguishing TCR V-J signatures, a discovery cohort of around 100 patients was used, comprising 43 with Graves' ophthalmopathy and 57 with stable Graves' hyperthyroidism. Prospective prediction of ophthalmopathy was tested in an independent validation cohort consisting of 18 hyperthyroidism patients and some 17 patients who later progressed to ophthalmopathy. The roughly 90 discovery patients were divided at random into training and test sets in a 7:3 ratio. In addition, the study compared T-cell repertoires in thyroid tissue and in blood from over 5 Graves' hyperthyroidism patients. After sampling, hyperthyroidism patients received methimazole starting at 30 mg daily, and ophthalmopathy patients received high-dose intravenous methylprednisolone. According to the paper, TCR Vbeta CDR3 sequencing was carried out on around 140 peripheral blood samples, which came from 40 to 45 ophthalmopathy, 75 to 80 hyperthyroidism and some 17 progressor patients.

Results the study describes overall, beyond this receptor: Sample size was not statistically predetermined, and blinding of investigators to group allocation was not performed. In cross-validation, a model built on a 13 V-J signature told ophthalmopathy apart from stable hyperthyroidism with less than 90% sensitivity and approximately 81% specificity, and in testing the same model reached 80%/75%. In validation, the model predicted progression to ophthalmopathy a median of 6.5 months before onset, with about 70% sensitivity and roughly 72% specificity. Most expanded thyroid clonotypes (frequency above 0.001) were also detected in blood, a finding suggesting that blood repertoires may reflect thyroid immune responses.

Graves' hyperthyroidism was defined as stable when no progression to ophthalmopathy occurred over 18 months of follow-up. The hyperthyroidism patients were between 18 and 65 years old and newly diagnosed, with a disease duration of less than 2 months. The study excluded patients with uncontrolled infections, other autoimmune diseases, pregnancy or lactation. Clinical symptoms, serum thyroxine and TRAb, thyroid ultrasound, and orbital computed tomography formed the basis for the diagnoses. Ficoll-Paque density gradient centrifugation was used to isolate PBMCs from 10 ml of fresh peripheral blood. Trizol reagent was used to extract total RNA, and RNA quality was then checked on an Agilent 2100 Bioanalyzer. Amplification of TCR beta CDR3 regions was carried out from RNA transcripts. A first-round RT-PCR of the TCR CDR3 used the HTBI primer set with the Qiagen OneStep RT-PCR kit. Libraries were constructed in a second round of multiplex PCR, after which size selection and purification were carried out. Paired-end sequencing of the libraries was performed with 100 bp reads on an Illumina HiSeq2000. The authors processed their data as follows. SOAPnuke was used to process the raw data, throwing out any read that contained adapters or uncalled bases, had a mean Phred below 15, or lacked an exact constant-primer or identifier match. COPE v1.2.5 was used to merge the high-quality paired reads, and each unique nucleotide sequence was defined as a clonotype. MiTCR v1.1 was used to align the clonotypes against IMGT TRBV, TRBD and TRBJ reference segments. Analysis was restricted to V-J combinations with a frequency above 0.0001, which covered 99% to 99.2% of repertoires. A TCS score was defined as the ratio between F50 (clonal expansion) and ExV (chaos), using BLOSUM62-based TCRdist between CDR3 peptides within each V-J. Welch's t-statistics and random forest reduced fewer than 550 V-J features to 13, which were used in a naive Bayes classifier (R e1071). The public sequencing data were trimmed at Q25 with fastp and processed into clonotypes with MiXCR by TCRdb, which kept only in-frame beta chains. Each record represents a unique CDR3 protein, reported with the most common genes and DNA among its rows. For this entry, the V and J calls and clone size follow TCRdb and not the study's own pipeline. The sample table shows under 400,000 distinct CDR3 sequences, and approximately 15% are seen once. Around 10% of the sample is taken by the ten largest.

This TCR derives from a woman aged 60-70 years with Graves' hyperthyroidism. Material: blood. Here the chain combines TRBV6-5 and TRBJ1-2, and the D gene may be TRBD1, 6 bases matching. The CDR3 protein: CASSTGEYGYTF. The bases read TGTGCCAGCTCGACAGGAGAATATGGCTACACCTTC.